This record looks at one TCR beta chain sequence and its context. Its antigen remains unidentified. A read error is possible here, since a much larger clone lies one base away. This sample is drawn from a study of response to subunit inactivated influenza vaccine. Findings and caveats of the study: The authors proposed limited new T cell recruitment per seasonal influenza vaccination.

TCRdb re-called the RT-PCR reads through MiXCR, storing one row per CDR3 protein. The sample shows 710,000 or so distinct CDR3 sequences, about a sixth of them seen only once. This CDR3 has 15 amino acids. Germline CDR1 is MNHNS and CDR2 is SASEGT. V was clipped by 7 bases and J by 10 bases; unmatched bases: 14. This TCR derives from a middle-aged man who received an inactivated influenza vaccine. This sequence joins TRBV6-1 and TRBJ2-1; 9 positions agree with TRBD1. Specimen: PBMCs from blood, collected approximately 12 days after vaccination. The CDR3 sequence: CASNAHRGPIGEQFF. As DNA, the CDR3 is TGTGCCAGCAATGCACACAGGGGGCCTATTGGGGAGCAGTTCTTC.